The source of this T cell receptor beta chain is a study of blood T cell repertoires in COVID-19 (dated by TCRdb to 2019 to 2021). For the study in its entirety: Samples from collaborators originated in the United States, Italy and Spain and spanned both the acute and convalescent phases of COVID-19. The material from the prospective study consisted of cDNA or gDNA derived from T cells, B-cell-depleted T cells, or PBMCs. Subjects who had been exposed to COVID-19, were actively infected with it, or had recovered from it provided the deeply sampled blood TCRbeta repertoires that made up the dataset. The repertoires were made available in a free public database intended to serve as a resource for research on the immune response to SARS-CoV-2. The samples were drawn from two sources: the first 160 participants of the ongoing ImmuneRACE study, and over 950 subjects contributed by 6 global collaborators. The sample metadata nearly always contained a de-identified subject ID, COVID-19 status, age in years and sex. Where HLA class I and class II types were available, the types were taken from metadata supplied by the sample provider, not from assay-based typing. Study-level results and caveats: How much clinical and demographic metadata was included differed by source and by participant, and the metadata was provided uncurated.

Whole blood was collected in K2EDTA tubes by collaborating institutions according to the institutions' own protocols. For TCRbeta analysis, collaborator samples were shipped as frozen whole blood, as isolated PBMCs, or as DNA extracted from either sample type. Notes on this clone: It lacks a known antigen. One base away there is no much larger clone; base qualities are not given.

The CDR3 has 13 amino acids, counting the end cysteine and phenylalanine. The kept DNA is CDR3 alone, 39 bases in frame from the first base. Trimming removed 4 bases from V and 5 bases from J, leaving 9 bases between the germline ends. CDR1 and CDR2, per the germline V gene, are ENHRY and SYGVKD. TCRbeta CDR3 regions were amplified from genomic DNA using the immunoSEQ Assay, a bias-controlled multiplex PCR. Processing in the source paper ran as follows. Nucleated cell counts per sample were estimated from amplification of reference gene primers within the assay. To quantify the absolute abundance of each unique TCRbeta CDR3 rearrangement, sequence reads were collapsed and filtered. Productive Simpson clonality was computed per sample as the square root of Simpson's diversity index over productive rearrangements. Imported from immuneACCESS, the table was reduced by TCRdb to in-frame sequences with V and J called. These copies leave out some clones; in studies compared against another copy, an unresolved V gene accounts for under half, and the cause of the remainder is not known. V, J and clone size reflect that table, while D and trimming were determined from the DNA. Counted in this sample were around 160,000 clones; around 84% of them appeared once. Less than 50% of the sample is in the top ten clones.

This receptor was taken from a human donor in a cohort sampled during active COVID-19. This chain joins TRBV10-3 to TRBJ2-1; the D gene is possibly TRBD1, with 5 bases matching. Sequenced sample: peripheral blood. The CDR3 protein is CAISGAGNNEQFF. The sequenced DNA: TGTGCCATCAGTGGGGCAGGGAACAATGAGCAGTTCTTC.